This TCR beta chain was retrieved from a study of cytomegalovirus exposure and HLA in healthy donors. 60 Vbeta and 13 Jbeta primers were used in PCR. Clones were sequenced by immunoSEQ multiplex PCR, and TCRdb holds only the in-frame ones, with some missing. The sample lists roughly 150,000 clones; approximately 80% were seen once. General observations from the study: TCR association rates varied by HLA locus in a later analysis, with DRB1 highest and HLA-C lowest. A reported reduction in N-insertions relative to the roughly 710-donor mean was seen in an Asian-associated ancestry cluster in a later analysis.

Trimming pared 3 bases from V and 5 bases from J, leaving 11 bases between. The CDR3 sequence is 14 residues long. Germline lookup yields CDR1 LNHDA and CDR2 SQIVND (reference sequence). As for this clone: Antigen: not known.

The receptor was derived from a man younger than 40 in good health and CMV-seropositive. The sequencing sample was made of PBMCs. This rearrangement joins TRBV19 to TRBJ2-4; possibly TRBD1 for D (5 bases). Here the CDR3 DNA reads TGTGCCAGTAGTATCGGACAAGTACAAAACATTCAGTACTTC. Amino acid sequence: CASSIGQVQNIQYF.